This TCR beta chain was found in a study of persistence of HIV-infected CD4 T cells. The wider study: Donors had been on suppressive ART for a median of roughly 8 years.

The study, taken as a whole, reports: Antigen-responding cells were enriched for degenerate expanded CDR3beta sequences.

On this clone: Its antigen is unidentified.

The stimulus was an HIV-1 Gag 15-mer peptide pool, approximately 0.93 ug/peptide/mL. Memory cells lacking CD40L and CD69 with high CD45RO were sorted. For approximately 17 hours, CD8-depleted PBMCs received anti-CD28/CD49d costimulation, a CD40-blocking antibody and enfuvirtide. In germline, CDR1 is WSHSY, CDR2 SAAADI. V lost 10 bases to trimming and J lost 4 bases, with 16 bases between them. The CDR3 contains 13 residues. The libraries were made with immunoSEQ version 4 in survey mode. Here immunoSEQ multiplex PCR was the method, and the copy in TCRdb shows in-frame clones only, minus some. The table records some 58,000 clones, less than 85% of them present only once.

This clonotype was obtained from an adult man with HIV who was CMV-seropositive. This chain joins TRBV10-2 and TRBJ1-1; D remains ambiguous. The sample in question was CD4+ T cells sorted from PBMCs after approximately 19-hour stimulation, obtained from a patient who received antiretroviral therapy. For the CDR3, the DNA is TGCGCCACCCTACGCGGAGTAGGCACTGAAGCTTTCTTT. Encoded protein: CATLRGVGTEAFF.